This is a list of T cell receptor beta chains from one sample in a study of blood T cell repertoires in COVID-19. The method was immunoSEQ multiplex PCR; TCRdb's version includes in-frame clones alone and lacks a portion of them. Of 75,000 or so clones in the sample, approximately 82% are singletons; the top ten hold 30% to 45%. Specimen: peripheral blood. The receptors come from a woman in her sixties or seventies with acute or convalescent COVID-19. Each CDR3 is given with its conserved first and last residue. Each record gives: V gene, J gene, clone size, CDR3 length, D gene, CDR3 DNA, CDR3 protein. The D gene is left open where the match is weak. A clone size is listed for some rows: how often the clone was seen (once, few, many), or a class if it is expanded.

v_call: TRBV6-6
j_call: TRBJ2-5
clone_size: NA
cdr3_length: 15
d_call: TRBD1
cdr3_nt: TGTGCCAGCAGTGCCCCGGGACAGGGGGCGAAGACCCAGTACTTC
cdr3_aa: CASSAPGQGAKTQYF

v_call: TRBV27
j_call: TRBJ1-2
clone_size: NA
cdr3_length: 13
d_call: NA
cdr3_nt: TGTGCCAGCAGTTTACGACAGGATTTATTCTACACCTTC
cdr3_aa: CASSLRQDLFYTF

v_call: TRBV9
j_call: TRBJ2-1
clone_size: NA
cdr3_length: 15
d_call: TRBD2
cdr3_nt: TGTGCCAGCAGCGAAGGACTAGCGGAGTACAATGAGCAGTTCTTC
cdr3_aa: CASSEGLAEYNEQFF

v_call: TRBV7-8
j_call: TRBJ2-2
clone_size: NA
cdr3_length: 17
d_call: TRBD2
cdr3_nt: TGTGCCAGCAGCTGGGGACTAGCGGGAGTGGGGGCCGGGGAGCTGTTTTTT
cdr3_aa: CASSWGLAGVGAGELFF

v_call: TRBV18
j_call: TRBJ1-2
clone_size: NA
cdr3_length: 15
d_call: NA
cdr3_nt: TGTGCCAGCTCACGCGCCCGGGACACGAACTATGGCTACACCTTC
cdr3_aa: CASSRARDTNYGYTF

v_call: TRBV11-2
j_call: TRBJ2-1
clone_size: NA
cdr3_length: 16
d_call: NA
cdr3_nt: TGTGCCAGCAGCTTAGGCGCGGGCCGATATTACAATGAGCAGTTCTTC
cdr3_aa: CASSLGAGRYYNEQFF

v_call: TRBV19
j_call: TRBJ1-1
clone_size: NA
cdr3_length: 15
d_call: NA
cdr3_nt: TGTGCCAGTAGTATGAAGCGCGGGGATGGCACTGAAGCTTTCTTT
cdr3_aa: CASSMKRGDGTEAFF

v_call: TRBV15
j_call: TRBJ2-4
clone_size: once
cdr3_length: 15
d_call: NA
cdr3_nt: TGTGCCACCAGCGGCTGGACTCTAGCCAAAAACATTCAGTACTTC
cdr3_aa: CATSGWTLAKNIQYF

v_call: TRBV9
j_call: TRBJ2-3
clone_size: once
cdr3_length: 14
d_call: TRBD1
cdr3_nt: TGTGCCAGCAGCACCAGACAGGGGGCGGATACGCAGTATTTT
cdr3_aa: CASSTRQGADTQYF

v_call: TRBV7-2
j_call: TRBJ2-5
clone_size: NA
cdr3_length: 15
d_call: TRBD2
cdr3_nt: TGTGCCAGCAGCTTTGAGGGAGGGCCCCTGCAGACCCAGTACTTC
cdr3_aa: CASSFEGGPLQTQYF

v_call: TRBV6-1
j_call: TRBJ2-1
clone_size: NA
cdr3_length: 12
d_call: NA
cdr3_nt: TGTGCCAGCAGTGAGAGGTACGGTGAGCAGTTCTTC
cdr3_aa: CASSERYGEQFF

v_call: TRBV5-1
j_call: TRBJ1-5
clone_size: NA
cdr3_length: 16
d_call: NA
cdr3_nt: TGCGCCAGCAGCTTGTTACCGGGGGACGATAATCAGCCCCAGCATTTT
cdr3_aa: CASSLLPGDDNQPQHF

v_call: TRBV30
j_call: TRBJ2-7
clone_size: NA
cdr3_length: 12
d_call: TRBD1
cdr3_nt: TGTGCCTGGGGGGGACAGAAATACGAGCAGTACTTC
cdr3_aa: CAWGGQKYEQYF

v_call: TRBV6-1
j_call: TRBJ2-1
clone_size: NA
cdr3_length: 17
d_call: TRBD1
cdr3_nt: TGTGCCAGCAGTGAACCCCCTGCCAGGGGGCTAAGGAATGAGCAGTTCTTC
cdr3_aa: CASSEPPARGLRNEQFF

v_call: TRBV9
j_call: TRBJ2-7
clone_size: NA
cdr3_length: 14
d_call: NA
cdr3_nt: TGTGCCAGCAGCGACGGACTGCAACCCTACGAGCAGTACTTC
cdr3_aa: CASSDGLQPYEQYF

v_call: TRBV24-1
j_call: TRBJ2-1
clone_size: NA
cdr3_length: 15
d_call: NA
cdr3_nt: TGTGCCACCAGTGGTACAGGGTCCTTTTTGGATGAGCAGTTCTTC
cdr3_aa: CATSGTGSFLDEQFF

v_call: TRBV7-2
j_call: TRBJ2-7
clone_size: NA
cdr3_length: 14
d_call: TRBD1
cdr3_nt: TGTGCCAGCAGCCTACCCGACAGGGCGCACGAGCAGTACTTC
cdr3_aa: CASSLPDRAHEQYF

v_call: TRBV6-6
j_call: TRBJ2-3
clone_size: NA
cdr3_length: 14
d_call: TRBD2
cdr3_nt: TGTGCCAGCAGTATTAGCGGGCGGACAGATACGCAGTATTTT
cdr3_aa: CASSISGRTDTQYF

v_call: TRBV19
j_call: TRBJ1-5
clone_size: NA
cdr3_length: 13
d_call: TRBD1
cdr3_nt: TGTGCCAGTACGGGACAGAGCAATCAGCCCCAGCATTTT
cdr3_aa: CASTGQSNQPQHF

v_call: TRBV11-2
j_call: TRBJ1-2
clone_size: NA
cdr3_length: 14
d_call: NA
cdr3_nt: TGTGCCAGCAGCTTAGAGCTTTTAGGGGCTGGCTACACCTTC
cdr3_aa: CASSLELLGAGYTF

v_call: TRBV5-4
j_call: TRBJ2-2
clone_size: NA
cdr3_length: 13
d_call: NA
cdr3_nt: TGTGCCAGCAGCCTTACAGACACCGGGGAGCTGTTTTTT
cdr3_aa: CASSLTDTGELFF

v_call: TRBV3-1/TRBV3-2
j_call: TRBJ2-7
clone_size: NA
cdr3_length: 16
d_call: TRBD2
cdr3_nt: TGTGCCAGCAGCCCCCAAGGACTAGCGGGAGACGACGAGCAGTACTTC
cdr3_aa: CASSPQGLAGDDEQYF

v_call: TRBV3-1/TRBV3-2
j_call: TRBJ2-7
clone_size: NA
cdr3_length: 15
d_call: TRBD1
cdr3_nt: TGTGCCAGCAGCCAATCCCGGACAGGGTTAAGCGAGCAGTACTTC
cdr3_aa: CASSQSRTGLSEQYF

v_call: TRBV2
j_call: TRBJ1-2
clone_size: NA
cdr3_length: 13
d_call: NA
cdr3_nt: TGTGCCAGCTCGCCGATACTCCAATATGGCTACACCTTC
cdr3_aa: CASSPILQYGYTF

v_call: TRBV2
j_call: TRBJ2-7
clone_size: once
cdr3_length: 15
d_call: NA
cdr3_nt: TGTGCCAGCAGCCCCAGGGAGACTAGATCCTACGAGCAGTACTTC
cdr3_aa: CASSPRETRSYEQYF

v_call: TRBV20-1
j_call: TRBJ1-1
clone_size: NA
cdr3_length: 11
d_call: NA
cdr3_nt: TGCAGTGCACCCTGGGGCGTTGAAGCTTTCTTT
cdr3_aa: CSAPWGVEAFF

v_call: TRBV11-2
j_call: TRBJ2-4
clone_size: NA
cdr3_length: 14
d_call: NA
cdr3_nt: TGTGCCAGCAGCCAGACAGGGCGACTAGAACCTCAGTACTTC
cdr3_aa: CASSQTGRLEPQYF

v_call: TRBV30
j_call: TRBJ1-2
clone_size: NA
cdr3_length: 14
d_call: TRBD1
cdr3_nt: TGTGCCTGGAGTCCGACAGGGGGCTTTCATGGCTACACCTTC
cdr3_aa: CAWSPTGGFHGYTF

v_call: TRBV6-6
j_call: TRBJ2-5
clone_size: NA
cdr3_length: 12
d_call: NA
cdr3_nt: TGTGCCAGCAGTTACGGGTCGGGGACCCAGTACTTC
cdr3_aa: CASSYGSGTQYF

v_call: TRBV12-3/TRBV12-4
j_call: TRBJ2-5
clone_size: NA
cdr3_length: 11
d_call: NA
cdr3_nt: TGTGCCAGCAGTGGACTTGAGACCCAGTACTTC
cdr3_aa: CASSGLETQYF

v_call: TRBV19
j_call: TRBJ1-4
clone_size: once
cdr3_length: 16
d_call: NA
cdr3_nt: TGTGCCAGTAGTTCTGGACAGCCTGCAACTAATGAAAAACTGTTTTTT
cdr3_aa: CASSSGQPATNEKLFF

v_call: TRBV29-1
j_call: TRBJ1-1
clone_size: NA
cdr3_length: 12
d_call: NA
cdr3_nt: TGCAGCGTCCACCAGGGAAACACTGAAGCTTTCTTT
cdr3_aa: CSVHQGNTEAFF

v_call: TRBV5-1
j_call: TRBJ2-1
clone_size: NA
cdr3_length: 15
d_call: TRBD2
cdr3_nt: TGCGCCAGCAGCCCCGTAGCGGGAGACATCAATGAGCAGTTCTTC
cdr3_aa: CASSPVAGDINEQFF

v_call: TRBV2
j_call: TRBJ2-2
clone_size: NA
cdr3_length: 20
d_call: TRBD2
cdr3_nt: TGTGCCAGCAAAAGAACTAGCGGGAGACTAACTTTCGCGAACACCGGGGAGCTGTTTTTT
cdr3_aa: CASKRTSGRLTFANTGELFF

v_call: TRBV10-2
j_call: TRBJ2-1
clone_size: NA
cdr3_length: 16
d_call: TRBD1
cdr3_nt: TGCGCCAGCTTGGTTGGAGGGACAGGTAGCGACAATGAGCAGTTCTTC
cdr3_aa: CASLVGGTGSDNEQFF

v_call: TRBV7-9
j_call: TRBJ1-6
clone_size: few
cdr3_length: 18
d_call: TRBD1
cdr3_nt: TGTGCCAGCAGCCAAGGACAGGGCGCAGGAAATTATAATTCACCCCTCCACTTT
cdr3_aa: CASSQGQGAGNYNSPLHF

v_call: TRBV2
j_call: TRBJ2-7
clone_size: NA
cdr3_length: 15
d_call: TRBD2
cdr3_nt: TGTGCCAGCAGTGAGGCTAGCGGGAGAGGATACGAGCAGTACTTC
cdr3_aa: CASSEASGRGYEQYF

v_call: TRBV7-2
j_call: TRBJ2-2
clone_size: NA
cdr3_length: 15
d_call: NA
cdr3_nt: TGTGCCAGCAGCTGGGCAGGGCCGAACACCGGGGAGCTGTTTTTT
cdr3_aa: CASSWAGPNTGELFF

v_call: TRBV9
j_call: TRBJ2-1
clone_size: NA
cdr3_length: 17
d_call: TRBD2
cdr3_nt: TGTGCCAGCAGCCCTAGATCGGGACTAGCGGGAGACAATGAGCAGTTCTTC
cdr3_aa: CASSPRSGLAGDNEQFF

v_call: TRBV30
j_call: TRBJ1-6
clone_size: NA
cdr3_length: 13
d_call: NA
cdr3_nt: TGTGCCTGGAGTGACAGGGTGAATTCACCCCTCCACTTT
cdr3_aa: CAWSDRVNSPLHF

v_call: TRBV6-5
j_call: TRBJ2-7
clone_size: few
cdr3_length: 11
d_call: NA
cdr3_nt: TGTGCCAGCAGTCGCGACAGTCAGCAGTACTTC
cdr3_aa: CASSRDSQQYF